Following are 27 T cell receptor beta chains from one sample sequenced in a study of blood T cell repertoires in COVID-19 (TCRdb year 2020). Receptor amplification or capture employed the immunoSEQ multiplex PCR assay. As stored in TCRdb, this immuneACCESS dataset retains in-frame rearrangements with V and J assigned. A fraction of the clones does not appear; measured against another copy, unresolved V genes explain less than half of the discrepancy, and the remainder lacks a known reason. Across this sample there are approximately 100,000 clones, with about 89% seen only once. The top ten hold around a tenth of the sample. Input material: peripheral blood. The receptors here all came from a woman in her twenties or thirties with acute or convalescent COVID-19.

This chain uses TRBV10-3 with TRBJ1-1; weak D call: TRBD1 (6 bases). Trimming left V 6 bases short and J 1 base short, with 9 bases between. The CDR3 extends over 13 amino acids. Germline V gives CDR1 ENHRY, CDR2 SYGVKD. CDR3 in DNA: TGTGCCATCAGCCTACAGGGGAACACTGAAGCTTTCTTT. This translates into CAISLQGNTEAFF.

J is TRBJ1-1 and V is TRBV28; D is ambiguous. V lost 3 bases and J lost 4, with 6 bases in between. The CDR3 covers 12 residues. In germline, CDR1 is MDHEN, CDR2 SYDVKM. The CDR3 here is CASSFGVTEAFF. CDR3 nucleotide sequence: TGTGCCAGCAGTTTCGGGGTCACTGAAGCTTTCTTT.

The CDR3 spells CSVEDPRGLAGANVLTF. CDR3 nucleotide sequence: TGCAGCGTTGAAGATCCGCGGGGCCTGGCTGGGGCCAACGTCCTGACTTTC. V gene TRBV29-1 combines with J gene TRBJ2-6; D possibly corresponds to TRBD2 (6 bases). V dropped 0 bases and J dropped 2 bases, with 14 bases sitting between them. Germline lookup yields CDR1 SQVTM and CDR2 ANQGSEA. The CDR3 loop spans 17 amino acids. The variable domain in full, with the rest retrieved from reference TRBV29-1 and TRBJ2-6, is SAVISQKPSRDICQRGTSLTIQCQVDSQVTMMFWYRQQPGQSLTLIATANQGSEATYESGFVIDKFPISRPNLTFSTLTVSNMSPEDSSIYLCSVEDPRGLAGANVLTFGAGSRLTVL.

The chain links TRBV12-3 or TRBV12-4 to TRBJ2-7; no clear D. The CDR3 spans 12 residues. Deletions cut 5 bases from V and 4 bases from J, with 9 bases between. The CDR3 protein is CASSRDWYEQYF. The CDR3 DNA is TGTGCCAGCAGTCGCGACTGGTACGAGCAGTACTTC.

The V call is TRBV11-3, the J call TRBJ2-7; TRBD1 matches 7 bases. J gave up 5 bases and V 1 base, and 5 bases lay outside the gene matches. Germline V gives CDR1 SGHNT, CDR2 YENEEA. The CDR3 totals 14 residues. Here the CDR3 reads CASSLADRVDEQYF. CDR3 in DNA: TGTGCCAGCAGCTTAGCAGACAGGGTTGACGAGCAGTACTTC.

The rearrangement links TRBV7-8 to TRBJ2-3; a possible D gene is TRBD2 (6 bases). From germline, CDR1 is SGHVS and CDR2 FQNEAQ. This CDR3 is built from 15 residues. The germline V and J ends were trimmed by 6 bases and 4 bases, with 17 bases remaining between them. CDR3 in DNA: TGTGCCAGCAGGCCCGGACTATTTCTTGCAGATACGCAGTATTTT. This codes for CASRPGLFLADTQYF.

The gene calls are TRBV6-5 and TRBJ1-5, with D possibly TRBD1 on 5 matching bases. V gave up 5 bases and J gave up 7 bases, with 18 bases separating them. Germline CDR1 MNHEY, CDR2 SVGAGI. The CDR3 consists of 15 residues. CDR3 residues: CASSRKPAGNQPQHF. CDR3 bases: TGTGCCAGCAGTCGCAAACCGGCAGGGAACCAGCCCCAGCATTTT.

As to this clone: Compared with germline, one end of the junction differs, possibly owing to a read error. V and J are TRBV7-2 and TRBJ1-1; D might be TRBD1 (6 bases). CDR3 length equals 11 residues. The germline V gene encodes CDR1 SGHTA and CDR2 FQGNSA. This CDR3 is CANRDYTEAFF. Here the CDR3 DNA reads TGCGCCAACAGGGACTACACTGAAGCTTTCTTT.

Concerning this clone itself: One end of the junction varies from germline; a read error may be responsible. The chain carries TRBV6-1 and TRBJ2-3, with D possibly TRBD2 on 5 matching bases. The CDR3 loop spans 16 amino acids. Looked up from germline, CDR1 is MNHNS and CDR2 is SASEGT. CDR3 sequence: CASREELATGTDTQYF. The CDR3 DNA reads as TGTGCCAGCAGAGAAGAGTTAGCGACGGGCACAGATACGCAGTATTTT.

This chain links TRBV6-1 with TRBJ1-5; D not resolved. The CDR3 is 16 amino acids. The germline V gene has CDR1 MNHNS and CDR2 SASEGT. The V end was cut by 4 bases, the J end by 3 bases, with 16 bases between. CDR3 DNA: TGTGCCAGCAGTGGACCCCCAGGAGGGCTCAATCAGCCCCAGCATTTT. Amino acid sequence: CASSGPPGGLNQPQHF.

The chain combines TRBV4-1 with TRBJ1-4; 9 bases agree with TRBD1. Trimming took 1 base from V and 5 from J; bases not matched to a gene: 2. This CDR3 region has 15 residues. CDR1 is MGHRA, CDR2 YSYEKL, per germline. CDR3 sequence (DNA): TGCGCCAGCAGCCAAGTTGGACAGGGGAATGAAAAACTGTTTTTT. Its protein product is CASSQVGQGNEKLFF.

The chain joins TRBV6-6 to TRBJ2-6, with a possible D match to TRBD1 (6 bases). The CDR3 sequence is 17 residues long. Looked up from germline, CDR1 is MNHNY and CDR2 is SVGAGI (reference sequence). Trimming cost V 6 bases and J 0 bases, with 15 bases left between them. Here the CDR3 DNA reads TGTGCCAGCAGCCGACAGGTCCCCCTCTCTGGGGCCAACGTCCTGACTTTC. Protein product: CASSRQVPLSGANVLTF.

This clone was counted once. In DNA form, the CDR3 reads TGTGCCAGTAGTGGGACAGCGTTCACTGAAGCTTTCTTT. It specifies CASSGTAFTEAFF. This chain links TRBV19 with TRBJ1-1, with 7 bases that match TRBD1. Per the germline V gene, CDR1 is LNHDA and CDR2 is SQIVND (reference sequence). CDR3 length: 13 amino acids. The V and J ends lost 5 bases and 4 bases, in that order; junction bases with no gene match: 4. Full variable domain (remainder filled in from reference TRBV19 and TRBJ1-1): DGGITQSPKYLFRKEGQNVTLSCEQNLNHDAMYWYRQDPGQGLRLIYYSQIVNDFQKGDIAEGYSVSREKKESFPLTVTSAQKNPTAFYLCASSGTAFTEAFFGQGTRLTVV.

V and J are TRBV7-9 and TRBJ2-5; no definite D call. Germline V gene lookup returns CDR1 SEHNR and CDR2 FQNEAQ (reference sequence). V gave up 5 bases and J gave up 1 base, with 11 bases separating them. The CDR3 is 14 residues long. The CDR3 here is CASSPGTSQETQYF. Here the CDR3 DNA reads TGTGCCAGCAGCCCAGGCACGTCCCAAGAGACCCAGTACTTC.

The chain links TRBV10-3 to TRBJ2-2; 10 bases map to TRBD1. Germline CDR1 and CDR2: ENHRY and SYGVKD. The CDR3 length is 15 residues. Germline trimming cut 6 bases from V and 6 bases from J; bases unmatched to any gene: 7. For the CDR3, the DNA is TGTGCCATCAGCGGCGGGACAGGGGACCCCGGGGAGCTGTTTTTT. This translates into CAISGGTGDPGELFF.

The chain uses TRBV5-1 and TRBJ1-1; 7 bases map to TRBD1. CDR3 length: 13 amino acids. Germline trimming cut 7 bases from V and 5 bases from J; bases unmatched to any gene: 8. In germline, CDR1 is SGHRS, CDR2 YFSETQ. The CDR3 spells CASSTGEWTEAFF. In DNA form, the CDR3 reads TGCGCCAGCTCAACAGGGGAGTGGACTGAAGCTTTCTTT.

J is TRBJ2-3 and V is TRBV19, with D possibly matching TRBD1 (5 bases). Germline V gives CDR1 LNHDA, CDR2 SQIVND (reference sequence). Deletions cut 4 bases from V and 2 bases from J, with 10 bases between. There are 14 residues in the CDR3. CDR3 in amino acids: CASSTDITTDTQYF. CDR3 DNA: TGTGCCAGTAGTACGGACATTACCACAGATACGCAGTATTTT. The whole variable domain, remainder taken from reference TRBV19 and TRBJ2-3, is DGGITQSPKYLFRKEGQNVTLSCEQNLNHDAMYWYRQDPGQGLRLIYYSQIVNDFQKGDIAEGYSVSREKKESFPLTVTSAQKNPTAFYLCASSTDITTDTQYFGPGTRLTVL.

This clone has just a few counts. The genes are TRBV12-3 or TRBV12-4 and TRBJ1-2; D gene ambiguous. CDR3 length: 13 residues. V lost 3 bases and J lost 5, with 10 bases in between. The CDR3 region is CASSFPGEYGYTF. The CDR3 DNA reads as TGTGCCAGCAGTTTTCCAGGCGAGTATGGCTACACCTTC.

This sequence joins TRBV25-1 and TRBJ1-1, with D perhaps TRBD1 (5 bases). There are 13 residues in the CDR3. V shed 4 bases and J shed 5 bases, with 11 bases lying between them. Germline V CDR1 and CDR2: MGHDK, SYGVNS. CDR3 bases: TGTGCCAGCAGTGTATTTCCAGGGACTGAAGCTTTCTTT. This sequence encodes CASSVFPGTEAFF.

This clone has just one count. J is TRBJ1-6 and V is TRBV7-2; D remains unclear. V lost 1 base to trimming and J lost 10 bases, with 8 bases between them. The germline V gene has CDR1 SGHTA and CDR2 FQGNSA. The CDR3 is made up of 13 amino acids. The CDR3 bases are TGTGCCAGCAGCTTAGGCGGGAAATCACCCCTCCACTTT. Translation: CASSLGGKSPLHF.

The chain recombines TRBV28 with TRBJ1-4; D remains unclear. Between the trimmed V and J ends, which lost 6 bases and 8 bases, there was a span of 19 bases. CDR3 length: 15 residues. The germline gives CDR1 MDHEN, CDR2 SYDVKM. The DNA for the CDR3 is TGTGCCAGCAGCCCCCGGACCCCGGCGGGAGAAAAACTGTTTTTT. Translation gives CASSPRTPAGEKLFF.

The genes are TRBV13 and TRBJ1-1; D is undetermined. The V end was cut by 5 bases, the J end by 0 bases, with 13 bases between. This CDR3 comprises 15 residues. The V gene's germline CDR1 is PRHDT and CDR2 FYEKMQ (reference sequence). CDR3 sequence: CASSHLRAVNTEAFF. The CDR3 nucleotides are TGTGCCAGCAGCCACCTGAGGGCAGTGAACACTGAAGCTTTCTTT.

This chain joins TRBV5-1 and TRBJ1-2; tentatively, D is TRBD1 (6 bases). In germline, CDR1 is SGHRS, CDR2 YFSETQ. Between the trimmed V and J ends, which lost 4 bases and 2 bases, there was a span of 27 bases. The CDR3 contains 19 residues. The CDR3 loop reads CASSLLGGRPALLNYGYTF. The CDR3 DNA reads as TGCGCCAGCAGCCTCTTGGGGGGGCGCCCGGCATTATTAAACTATGGCTACACCTTC.

The chain joins TRBV5-1 to TRBJ2-2, with a possible D match to TRBD1 (6 bases). The CDR3 runs 14 residues. CDR1 and CDR2 (germline): SGHRS, YFSETQ. V gave up 2 bases and J gave up 6 bases, with 11 bases separating them. CDR3 loop: CASSFSSGAGELFF. As DNA, the CDR3 is TGCGCCAGCAGCTTTTCGTCAGGGGCCGGGGAGCTGTTTTTT.

The rearrangement uses TRBV7-6 and TRBJ2-7; TRBD1 is a possible D gene (6 bases). This CDR3 spans 14 amino acids. Germline V gene data show CDR1 as SGHVS and CDR2 as FNYEAQ. V lost 4 bases, J lost 6 bases, and 16 bases lay in between. Written as DNA, the CDR3 is TGTGCCAGCAGCTCCAGAACAGGGATCGGCGAGCAGTACTTC. Its protein is CASSSRTGIGEQYF.

The gene calls are TRBV27 and TRBJ2-7, with TRBD1 as a possible D gene (6 bases). The V gene's germline CDR1 is MNHEY and CDR2 SMNVEV (reference sequence). The CDR3 consists of 13 residues. Trimming removed 2 bases at V and 3 bases at J, with 8 bases between. The CDR3 region has the DNA TGTGCCAGCAGTTTAGGGACACGCTACGAGCAGTACTTC. This translates into CASSLGTRYEQYF.

This clone was seen just once. J is TRBJ2-1 and V is TRBV9; 8 nucleotides match TRBD1. The CDR3 is 16 amino acids. Trimming cost V 3 bases and J 6 bases; bases outside gene matches: 11. CDR1 and CDR2 from the germline V gene are SGDLS and YYNGEE. CDR3 coding DNA: TGTGCCAGCAGCGCCCGACAGGGGTCAGATTTCAATGAGCAGTTCTTC. As protein: CASSARQGSDFNEQFF.